This passage covers 6 T cell receptor beta chains from one sample sequenced in a study of T cells in Graves' hyperthyroidism and ophthalmopathy. Researchers took RNA transcripts and amplified the TCR beta CDR3 regions from them. A first-round RT-PCR of the TCR CDR3 used the HTBI primer set. In TCRdb, the multiplex PCR reads were re-called with MiXCR into one record per CDR3 protein. The sample lists 400,000 to 600,000 distinct CDR3 sequences, roughly 15% occurring once. Sample: blood. These receptors all stem from a woman in her twenties or thirties with Graves' ophthalmopathy.

V and J are TRBV25-1 and TRBJ2-1; possible D gene TRBD1, 6 bases. Germline CDR1 and CDR2: MGHDK and SYGVNS. V was shortened by 6 bases and J by 5 bases, with 17 bases between the two germline ends. CDR3 length: 15 amino acids. This CDR3 is CASSPHFAGDNEQFF. DNA for the CDR3: TGTGCCAGCAGCCCCCATTTCGCAGGGGACAATGAGCAGTTCTTC.

This chain connects TRBV19 to TRBJ2-7, with a weak D call TRBD1 (6 bases). V gave up 4 bases and J gave up 2 bases, with 12 bases separating them. Per the germline V gene, CDR1 is LNHDA and CDR2 is SQIVND (reference sequence). The CDR3 spans 14 residues. The CDR3 DNA follows: TGTGCCAGTAGTAACAGGGTTGGAGCCTACGAGCAGTACTTC. Residues: CASSNRVGAYEQYF.

As regards this clonotype: The junction does not match germline at one end; this may be a read error. V usage is TRBV4-3 and J usage is TRBJ2-5; D ambiguous. The CDR3 is 17 amino acids. CDR1 LGHNA and CDR2 YSLEER come from the germline V gene. CDR3 in DNA: TGCGCCAGCAGCCAAGTTGGTGCGACCGAGTACCAAGAGGCCCAGTACTTC. Its translation: CASSQVGATEYQEAQYF.

This clonotype was counted only a few times. J is TRBJ2-2 and V is TRBV7-2, with 10 bases aligning to TRBD2. This CDR3 region has 14 residues. V lost 4 bases and J lost 4; bases outside the gene matches: 0. CDR1 and CDR2 (germline): SGHTA, FQGNSA. The CDR3 loop reads CASSWTSGTGELFF. CDR3 DNA sequence: TGTGCCAGCAGCTGGACTAGCGGCACCGGGGAGCTGTTTTTT.

This clonotype has a handful of counts. V and J are TRBV29-1 and TRBJ2-5; 14 nucleotides line up with TRBD2. CDR1 and CDR2 (germline): SQVTM, ANQGSEA. The CDR3 loop spans 16 amino acids. The J segment lost 2 bases and the V segment lost 7 bases, leaving 9 bases of the junction unmatched. The CDR3 DNA sequence: TGCAGCGGGAAAGGGACTAGCGGGAGCCCACAAGAGACCCAGTACTTC. It is translated as CSGKGTSGSPQETQYF.

This clonotype was observed many times. The rearrangement uses TRBV12-3 or TRBV12-4 and TRBJ1-2, with D tentatively TRBD1 (6 bases). V lost 10 bases to trimming and J lost 3 bases, with 12 bases between them. The CDR3 runs 12 residues. The CDR3 coding sequence is TGTGCCACCCGCCAGGGGCACTATGGCTACACCTTC. Translation: CATRQGHYGYTF.